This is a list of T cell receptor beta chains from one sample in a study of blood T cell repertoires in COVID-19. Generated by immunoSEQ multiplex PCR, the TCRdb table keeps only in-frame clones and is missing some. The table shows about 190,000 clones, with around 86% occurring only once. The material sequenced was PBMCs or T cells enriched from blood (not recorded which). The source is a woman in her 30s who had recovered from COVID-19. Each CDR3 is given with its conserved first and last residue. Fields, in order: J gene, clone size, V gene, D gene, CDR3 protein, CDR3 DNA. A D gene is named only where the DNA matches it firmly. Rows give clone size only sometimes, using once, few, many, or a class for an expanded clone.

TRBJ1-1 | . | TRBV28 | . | CASRHPSRQPEAFF | TGTGCCAGCAGACACCCTAGTAGGCAGCCGGAAGCTTTCTTT
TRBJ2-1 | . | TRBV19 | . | CASSIAGSYNEQFF | TGTGCCAGTAGTATAGCAGGGTCCTACAATGAGCAGTTCTTC
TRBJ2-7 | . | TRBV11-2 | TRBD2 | CASSPWTSGSYEQYF | TGTGCCAGCAGCCCTTGGACTAGCGGGAGCTACGAGCAGTACTTC
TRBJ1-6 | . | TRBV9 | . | CASSVEGWSNSPLHF | TGTGCCAGCAGCGTAGAGGGGTGGAGTAATTCACCCCTCCACTTT
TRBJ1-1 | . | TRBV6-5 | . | CASRETLNTEAFF | TGTGCCAGCAGGGAGACCCTGAACACTGAAGCTTTCTTT
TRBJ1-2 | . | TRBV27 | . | CASSSATDYGYTF | TGTGCCAGCAGTTCAGCGACGGACTATGGCTACACCTTC
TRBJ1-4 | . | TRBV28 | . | CASNPREGREDATNEKLFF | TGTGCCAGCAACCCCCGGGAGGGGAGGGAGGATGCAACTAATGAAAAACTGTTTTTT
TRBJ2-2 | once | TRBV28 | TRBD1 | CASSTTAAGTGGYVGELFF | TGTGCCAGCAGCACTACGGCTGCCGGGACAGGGGGATATGTCGGGGAGCTGTTTTTT
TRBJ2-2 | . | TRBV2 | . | CASSPTSGANTGELFF | TGTGCCAGCAGCCCTACTAGTGGCGCGAACACCGGGGAGCTGTTTTTT
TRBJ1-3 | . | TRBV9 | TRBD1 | CASSDTGGVSGNTIYF | TGTGCCAGCAGCGACACAGGGGGTGTCTCTGGAAACACCATATATTTT
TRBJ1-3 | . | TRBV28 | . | CASSRPRGLRNTIYF | TGTGCCAGCAGCCGTCCAAGGGGTTTAAGAAACACCATATATTTT
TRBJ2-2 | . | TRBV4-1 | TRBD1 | CASSPRTTGWGTGELFF | TGCGCCAGCAGCCCACGGACGACAGGGTGGGGGACCGGGGAGCTGTTTTTT
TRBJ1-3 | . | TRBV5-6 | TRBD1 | CASSYQGASGNTIYF | TGTGCCAGCAGCTACCAGGGGGCCTCTGGAAACACCATATATTTT
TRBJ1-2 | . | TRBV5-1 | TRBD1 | CASSSGTGGDGYTF | TGCGCCAGCAGCTCCGGGACAGGGGGAGATGGCTACACCTTC
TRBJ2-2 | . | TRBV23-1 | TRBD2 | CASSHSQLAPPGELFF | TGCGCCAGCAGTCACTCGCAACTAGCGCCCCCCGGGGAGCTGTTTTTT
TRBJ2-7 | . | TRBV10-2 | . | CASCKETGTYEQYF | TGCGCCAGCTGCAAGGAGACAGGAACCTACGAGCAGTACTTC
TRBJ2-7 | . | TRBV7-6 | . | CASSSMGASPPNEQYF | TGTGCCAGCAGCTCAATGGGGGCGAGTCCCCCCAACGAGCAGTACTTC
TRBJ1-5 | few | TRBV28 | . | CASSFLIGGSQPQHF | TGTGCCAGCAGTTTTTTAATTGGCGGATCTCAGCCCCAGCATTTT
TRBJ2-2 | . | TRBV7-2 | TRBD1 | CASSQDRTTGELFF | TGTGCCAGCAGCCAGGACAGGACTACCGGGGAGCTGTTTTTT
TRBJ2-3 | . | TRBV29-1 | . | CSVGGWTEPSDTQYF | TGCAGCGTCGGGGGGTGGACAGAACCTTCAGATACGCAGTATTTT
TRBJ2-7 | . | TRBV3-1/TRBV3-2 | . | CASSQGATSREQYF | TGTGCCAGCAGCCAAGGGGCCACCTCTCGCGAGCAGTACTTC
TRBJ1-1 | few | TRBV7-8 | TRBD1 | CASSLIEGQVKAFF | TGTGCCAGCAGCTTGATCGAGGGACAGGTTAAAGCTTTCTTT
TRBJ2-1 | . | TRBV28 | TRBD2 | CASNKAGVIDNEQFF | TGTGCCAGCAATAAAGCGGGAGTAATCGACAATGAGCAGTTCTTC
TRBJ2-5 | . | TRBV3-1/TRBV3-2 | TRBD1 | CASSRMDRSQETQYF | TGTGCCAGCAGCCGAATGGACAGGAGCCAAGAGACCCAGTACTTC
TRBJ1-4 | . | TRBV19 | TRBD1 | CASSMRGQEIPFF | TGTGCCAGTAGTATGAGGGGACAGGAAATTCCGTTTTTT
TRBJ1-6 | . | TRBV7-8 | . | CASSFAVNSPLHF | TGTGCCAGCAGCTTCGCGGTAAATTCACCCCTCCACTTT
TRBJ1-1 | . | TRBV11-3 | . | CASSLGSGAAQAFF | TGTGCCAGCAGCTTAGGTAGTGGAGCTGCTCAAGCTTTCTTT
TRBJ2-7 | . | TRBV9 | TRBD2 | CASSPNLAGPYEQYF | TGTGCCAGCAGCCCGAATCTAGCGGGCCCCTACGAGCAGTACTTC
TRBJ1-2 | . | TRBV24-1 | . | CATSDWRGNGYTF | TGTGCCACCAGTGATTGGAGGGGTAATGGCTACACCTTC
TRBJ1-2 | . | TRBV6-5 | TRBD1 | CASSRTGGKGNGYTF | TGTGCCAGCAGTAGGACAGGGGGCAAAGGGAATGGCTACACCTTC
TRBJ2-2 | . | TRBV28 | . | CASRTPRGGAGELFF | TGTGCCAGCAGAACCCCGCGGGGCGGTGCCGGGGAGCTGTTTTTT
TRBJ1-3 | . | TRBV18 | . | CASLNAGVGNTIYF | TGTGCCAGCTTAAACGCGGGGGTCGGAAACACCATATATTTT
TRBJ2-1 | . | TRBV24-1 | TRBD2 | CATSLAGGISYNEQFF | TGTGCCACCAGCCTAGCGGGAGGCATCTCCTACAATGAGCAGTTCTTC